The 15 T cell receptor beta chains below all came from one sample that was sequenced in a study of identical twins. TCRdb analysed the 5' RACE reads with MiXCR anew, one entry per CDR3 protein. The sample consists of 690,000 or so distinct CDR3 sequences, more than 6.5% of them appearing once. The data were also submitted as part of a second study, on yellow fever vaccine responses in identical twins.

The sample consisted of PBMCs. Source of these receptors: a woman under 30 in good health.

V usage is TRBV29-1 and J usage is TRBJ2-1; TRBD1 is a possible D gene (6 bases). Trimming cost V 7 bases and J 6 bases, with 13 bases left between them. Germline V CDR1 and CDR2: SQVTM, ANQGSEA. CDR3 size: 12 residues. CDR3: CSGLQGPNEQFF. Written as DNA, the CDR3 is TGCAGCGGATTACAGGGTCCCAATGAGCAGTTCTTC.

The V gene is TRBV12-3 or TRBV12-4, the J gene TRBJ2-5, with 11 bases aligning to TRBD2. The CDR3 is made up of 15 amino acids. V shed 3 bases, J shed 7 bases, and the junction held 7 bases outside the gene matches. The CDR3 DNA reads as TGTGCCAGCAGTTTGTTTAGCGGGGGGGCAGGGACCCAGTACTTC. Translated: CASSLFSGGAGTQYF.

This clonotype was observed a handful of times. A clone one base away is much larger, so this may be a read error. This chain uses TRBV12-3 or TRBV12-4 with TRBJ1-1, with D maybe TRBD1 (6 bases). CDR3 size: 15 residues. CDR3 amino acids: CASSLSRTANTEVFF. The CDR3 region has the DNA TGTGCCAGCAGTTTGAGCCGGACAGCGAACACTGAAGTTTTCTTT.

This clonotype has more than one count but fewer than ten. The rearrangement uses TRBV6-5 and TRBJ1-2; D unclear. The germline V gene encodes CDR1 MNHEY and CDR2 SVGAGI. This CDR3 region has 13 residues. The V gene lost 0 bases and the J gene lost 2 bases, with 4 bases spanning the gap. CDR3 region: CASSYSRNYGYTF. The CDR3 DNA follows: TGTGCCAGCAGTTACTCAAGGAACTATGGCTACACCTTC.

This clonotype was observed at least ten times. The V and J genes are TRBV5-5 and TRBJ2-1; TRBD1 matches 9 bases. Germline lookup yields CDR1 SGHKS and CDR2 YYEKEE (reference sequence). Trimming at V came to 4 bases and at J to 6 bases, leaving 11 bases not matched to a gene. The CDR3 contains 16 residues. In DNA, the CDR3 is TGTGCCAGCAGCCCCAGGGACAGGGAAGGGCGCAATGAGCAGTTCTTC. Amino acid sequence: CASSPRDREGRNEQFF. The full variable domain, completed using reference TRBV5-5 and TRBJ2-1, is DAGVTQSPTHLIKTRGQQVTLRCSPISGHKSVSWYQQVLGQGPQFIFQYYEKEERGRGNFPDRFSARQFPNYSSELNVNALLLGDSALYLCASSPRDREGRNEQFFGPGTRLTVL.

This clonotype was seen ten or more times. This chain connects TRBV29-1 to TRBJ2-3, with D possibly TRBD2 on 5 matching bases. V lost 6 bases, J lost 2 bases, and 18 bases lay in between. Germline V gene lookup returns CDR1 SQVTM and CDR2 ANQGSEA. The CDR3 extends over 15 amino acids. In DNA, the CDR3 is TGCAGCGTCACCCGAGGAGCGGTAAACACAGATACGCAGTATTTT. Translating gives CSVTRGAVNTDTQYF.

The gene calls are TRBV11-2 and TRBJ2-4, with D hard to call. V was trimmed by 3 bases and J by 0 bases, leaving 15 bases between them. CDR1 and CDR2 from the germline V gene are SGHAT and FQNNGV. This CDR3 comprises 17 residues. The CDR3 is CASSLPLSLLAKNIQYF. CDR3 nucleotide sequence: TGTGCCAGCAGCTTGCCCCTTAGTCTCCTAGCCAAAAACATTCAGTACTTC.

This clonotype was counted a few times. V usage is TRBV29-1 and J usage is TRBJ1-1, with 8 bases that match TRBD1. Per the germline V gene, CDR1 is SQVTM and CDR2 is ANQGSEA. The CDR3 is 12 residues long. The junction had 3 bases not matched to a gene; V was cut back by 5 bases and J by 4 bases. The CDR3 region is CSVRRGPTEAFF. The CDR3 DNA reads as TGCAGCGTTCGCAGGGGGCCCACTGAAGCTTTCTTT.

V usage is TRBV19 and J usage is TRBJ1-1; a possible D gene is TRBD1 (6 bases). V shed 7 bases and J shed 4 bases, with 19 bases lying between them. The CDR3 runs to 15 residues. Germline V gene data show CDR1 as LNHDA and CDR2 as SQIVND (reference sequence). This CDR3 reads CASIPFGTSPTEAFF. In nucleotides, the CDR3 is TGTGCCAGTATTCCGTTCGGGACATCTCCCACTGAAGCTTTCTTT.

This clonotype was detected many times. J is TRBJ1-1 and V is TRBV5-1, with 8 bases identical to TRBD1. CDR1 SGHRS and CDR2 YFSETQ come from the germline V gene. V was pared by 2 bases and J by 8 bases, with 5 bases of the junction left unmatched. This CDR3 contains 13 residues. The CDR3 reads CASSFDRGGEAFF. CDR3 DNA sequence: TGCGCCAGCAGCTTTGACAGGGGCGGCGAAGCTTTCTTT. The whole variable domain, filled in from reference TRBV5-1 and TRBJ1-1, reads KAGVTQTPRYLIKTRGQQVTLSCSPISGHRSVSWYQQTPGQGLQFLFEYFSETQRNKGNFPGRFSGRQFSNSRSEMNVSTLELGDSALYLCASSFDRGGEAFFGQGTRLTVV.

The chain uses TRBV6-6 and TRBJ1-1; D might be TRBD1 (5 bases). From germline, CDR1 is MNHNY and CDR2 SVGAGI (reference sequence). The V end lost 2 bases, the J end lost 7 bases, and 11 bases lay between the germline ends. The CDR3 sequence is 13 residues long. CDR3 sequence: CASSYRDGLEAFF. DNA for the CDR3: TGTGCCAGCAGTTACCGGGACGGCCTTGAAGCTTTCTTT.

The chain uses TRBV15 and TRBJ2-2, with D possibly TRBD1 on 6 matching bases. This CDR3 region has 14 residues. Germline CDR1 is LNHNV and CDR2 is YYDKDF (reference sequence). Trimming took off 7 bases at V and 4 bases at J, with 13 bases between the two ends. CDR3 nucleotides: TGTGCCACCACCACCAGGGGTCTCACCGGGGAGCTGTTTTTT. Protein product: CATTTRGLTGELFF. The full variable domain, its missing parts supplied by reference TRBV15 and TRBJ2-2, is DAMVIQNPRYQVTQFGKPVTLSCSQTLNHNVMYWYQQKSSQAPKLLFHYYDKDFNNEADTPDNFQSRRPNTSFCFLDIRSPGLGDTAMYLCATTTRGLTGELFFGEGSRLTVL.

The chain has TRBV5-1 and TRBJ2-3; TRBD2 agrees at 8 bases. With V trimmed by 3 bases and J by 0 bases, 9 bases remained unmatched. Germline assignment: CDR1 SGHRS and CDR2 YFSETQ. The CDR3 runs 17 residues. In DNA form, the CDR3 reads TGCGCCAGCAGCTGGCCTAGAGCGGGGGAGAGCACAGATACGCAGTATTTT. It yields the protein CASSWPRAGESTDTQYF.

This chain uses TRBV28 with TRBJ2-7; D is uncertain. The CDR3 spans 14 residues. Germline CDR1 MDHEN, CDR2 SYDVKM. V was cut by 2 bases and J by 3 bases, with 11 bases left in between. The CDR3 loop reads CASSLVGLNYEQYF. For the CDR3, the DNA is TGTGCCAGCAGTTTAGTCGGTCTAAACTACGAGCAGTACTTC.

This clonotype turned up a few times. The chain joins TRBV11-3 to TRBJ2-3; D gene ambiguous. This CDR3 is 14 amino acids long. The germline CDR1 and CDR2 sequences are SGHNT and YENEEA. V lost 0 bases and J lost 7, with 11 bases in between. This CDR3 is CASSLDSNPNTQYF. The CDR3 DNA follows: TGTGCCAGCAGCTTAGATTCAAATCCCAATACGCAGTATTTT. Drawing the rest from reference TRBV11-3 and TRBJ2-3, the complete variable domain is EAGVVQSPRYKIIEKKQPVAFWCNPISGHNTLYWYLQNLGQGPELLIRYENEEAVDDSQLPKDRFSAERLKGVDSTLKIQPAELGDSAVYLCASSLDSNPNTQYFGPGTRLTVL.